Listed here is a single TCR beta chain. This CDR3 contains 16 residues. Germline V gene sequence: CDR1 SGHAT, CDR2 FQNNGV. Trimming removed 1 base at V and 6 bases at J, with 19 bases between. Participant reports of clinical history set cohort assignment. The data are from a study of blood T cell repertoires in COVID-19. Across the whole study: Spain, Italy and the United States supplied samples that represented acute and convalescent COVID-19.

Original processing notes: The authors estimated nucleated cell counts from reference gene primer amplification. This table comes from immunoSEQ multiplex PCR, and its TCRdb copy is limited to in-frame clones, with some not included. From that table come the V and J calls and clone size; the DNA was used to work out D and trimming. The sample has approximately 200,000 clones, 89% seen once. This receptor was identified in a woman aged 40 to 50 with acute COVID-19. The specimen sequenced was PBMCs or T cells enriched from blood (not recorded which). J is TRBJ2-7 and V is TRBV11-2; D is perhaps TRBD2 (6 bases). In DNA form, the CDR3 reads TGTGCCAGCAGCTTAGTTCCGGCTAGCGCGGCCCTCGAGCAGTACTTC. This encodes CASSLVPASAALEQYF.